This T cell receptor (beta chain) appears in the sequencing data of a study of CD8+CD57+ T cells in acquired aplastic anemia (dated by TCRdb to the late 2010s). About the study as a whole: A mean of around 3.2 ug of DNA, ranging from roughly 0.19 to 27.4 ug, was extracted from sorted CD4+ and CD8+ cells.

The germline V end is reduced by 5 bases and the J end by 5 bases; junction bases left unmatched: 14. Inclusive of the bounding cysteine and phenylalanine, the CDR3 is 15 residues long. The read is trimmed to its CDR3 DNA, 45 bases read in frame from base 1. Reading the germline V gene gives CDR1 SQVTM and CDR2 ANQGSEA. This clonotype has just a few counts. No cognate antigen has been identified for it. It has no much larger one-base neighbor in the sample; base qualities were not kept. In the study, sorted CD4+ and CD8+ blood T cells from patients with severe aplastic anemia and from healthy subjects underwent deep sequencing of TCR repertoires. Ficoll-Paque density gradient centrifugation was used to isolate peripheral blood mononuclear cells. Before DNA was extracted, CD4+ and CD8+ T cells were sorted using either FACS or magnetic beads. The paper's findings and limits, for the study overall: No significant difference in CD8+ Simpson's diversity was found between patients and healthy controls (P=0.060). Although 25 to 30 CD8+ CDR3 sequences were shared by patients and controls, these sequences appeared highly expressed in patients and within the immunodominant clones of patients.

Genomic DNA served as template for TCR beta VDJ combination and CDR3 sequence profiling. TCR repertoire sequencing was run on an Illumina HiSeq 2000. As for how the authors treated the data: Repertoires were assessed using TRBV/TRBJ rearrangement plots, CDR3 size and DJ length profiles, and Simpson's diversity index. Whichever DNA sequence was most abundant in the deep sequencing data was defined as the immunodominant clone. CDR3 amino acid sequences were screened for sharing across subjects and were compared with published repertoires and the VDJdb database. TCRdb reran the public reads through fastp at Q25 and MiXCR, keeping productive beta chains. Here each entry gathers all rows of one CDR3 protein and keeps the most common genes and DNA. Clone size and V and J calls follow TCRdb, not the original study. This sample comprises 250,000 to 300,000 distinct CDR3 sequences, roughly three fifths of them detected only once. The top ten hold 7.5% to 9% of the sample.

The TCR sequence derives from a human donor with severe aplastic anemia or a healthy control (not recorded which). This sequence uses TRBV29-1 and TRBJ2-7, with 8 middle bases fitting TRBD1. Sequencing used sorted CD4+, CD8+, or CD8+CD57+ T cells (not recorded which) from PBMCs. In nucleotides, the sequence is TGCAGCGTTACCCTCCTTGACAGGGGCCTCGACGAGCAGTACTTC. It translates to CSVTLLDRGLDEQYF.